This TCR beta chain was observed in a study of shared clonotypes between healthy human individuals. The CDR3 contains 13 residues. Trimming took off 1 base at V and 3 bases at J, with 6 bases between the two ends. The germline gives CDR1 KGHSH, CDR2 LQKENI. This clone was seen a handful of times. Its antigen is unidentified. Findings and limits, study-wide: The four-donor shared clonotypes exceeded non-shared clonotypes in generation probability, with non-shared ones scoring lower.

Deep-level running was used for the assay. Measured with immunoSEQ multiplex PCR; TCRdb has only the in-frame clones, and not every one. The sample lists 850,000 to 1,100,000 clones, roughly 80% occurring once. Among the donors, all were Caucasian adults who lived in Nashville, Tennessee. Division of CD4+ cells produced a CD45RA+ naive subset and a CD45RA-negative memory subset. This clonotype was sampled from a man between 18 and 29 years old in good health. Some clones in this sample may be carry-over from other donors' samples. Sequencing was performed on memory CD4+ T cells from PBMCs. Subset here: CD45RA-negative fraction. The chain couples TRBV18 to TRBJ1-1, with unresolved D. CDR3 nucleotide sequence: TGTGCCAGCTCACCACACAAGGACACTGAAGCTTTCTTT. Residues: CASSPHKDTEAFF.